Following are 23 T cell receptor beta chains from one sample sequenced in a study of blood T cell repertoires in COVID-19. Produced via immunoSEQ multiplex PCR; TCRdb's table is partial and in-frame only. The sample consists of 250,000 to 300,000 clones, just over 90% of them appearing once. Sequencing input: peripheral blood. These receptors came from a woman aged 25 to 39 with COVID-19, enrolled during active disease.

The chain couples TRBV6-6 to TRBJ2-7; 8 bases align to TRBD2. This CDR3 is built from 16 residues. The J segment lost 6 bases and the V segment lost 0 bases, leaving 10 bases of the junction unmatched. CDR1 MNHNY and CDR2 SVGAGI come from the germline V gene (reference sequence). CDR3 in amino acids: CASSYSLRGRRPEQYF. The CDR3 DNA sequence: TGTGCCAGCAGTTACTCATTACGCGGGAGGAGACCCGAGCAGTACTTC.

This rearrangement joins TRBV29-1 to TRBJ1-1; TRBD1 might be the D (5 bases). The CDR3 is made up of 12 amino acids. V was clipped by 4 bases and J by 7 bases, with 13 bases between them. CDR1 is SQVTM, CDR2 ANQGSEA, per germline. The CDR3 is CSVAWGVDEAFF. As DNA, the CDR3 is TGCAGCGTTGCGTGGGGGGTGGATGAAGCTTTCTTT.

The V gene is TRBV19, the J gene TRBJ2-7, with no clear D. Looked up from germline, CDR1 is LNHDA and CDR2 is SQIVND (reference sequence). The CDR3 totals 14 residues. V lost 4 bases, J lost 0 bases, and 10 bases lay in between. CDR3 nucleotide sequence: TGTGCCAGTAGTACAATGAAGAGCTCCTACGAGCAGTACTTC. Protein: CASSTMKSSYEQYF. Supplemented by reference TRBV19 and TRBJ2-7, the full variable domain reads DGGITQSPKYLFRKEGQNVTLSCEQNLNHDAMYWYRQDPGQGLRLIYYSQIVNDFQKGDIAEGYSVSREKKESFPLTVTSAQKNPTAFYLCASSTMKSSYEQYFGPGTRLTVT.

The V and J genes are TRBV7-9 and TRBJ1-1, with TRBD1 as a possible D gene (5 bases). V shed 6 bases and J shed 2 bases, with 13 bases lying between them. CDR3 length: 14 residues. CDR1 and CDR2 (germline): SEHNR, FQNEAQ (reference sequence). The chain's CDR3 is CASRNDRANTEAFF. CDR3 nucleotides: TGTGCCAGCAGGAATGACAGAGCAAACACTGAAGCTTTCTTT.

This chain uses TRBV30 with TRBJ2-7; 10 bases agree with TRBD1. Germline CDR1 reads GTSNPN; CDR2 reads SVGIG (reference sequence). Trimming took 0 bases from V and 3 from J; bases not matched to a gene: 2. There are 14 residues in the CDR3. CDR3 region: CAWSVWTGGYEQYF. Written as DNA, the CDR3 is TGTGCCTGGAGTGTTTGGACAGGGGGCTACGAGCAGTACTTC.

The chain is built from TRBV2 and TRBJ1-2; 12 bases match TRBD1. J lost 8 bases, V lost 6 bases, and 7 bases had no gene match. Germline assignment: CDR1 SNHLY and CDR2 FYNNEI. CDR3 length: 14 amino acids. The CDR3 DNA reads TGTGCCAGCAGGGGACAGGGGGCGGGCGGCGGCTACACCTTC. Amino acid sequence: CASRGQGAGGGYTF.

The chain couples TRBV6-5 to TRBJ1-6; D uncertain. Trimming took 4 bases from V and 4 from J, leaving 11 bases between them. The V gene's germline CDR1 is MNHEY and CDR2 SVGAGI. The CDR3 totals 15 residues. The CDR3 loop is CASSSFGVYNSPLHF. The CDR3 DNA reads TGTGCCAGCAGTTCGTTTGGAGTGTATAATTCACCCCTCCACTTT.

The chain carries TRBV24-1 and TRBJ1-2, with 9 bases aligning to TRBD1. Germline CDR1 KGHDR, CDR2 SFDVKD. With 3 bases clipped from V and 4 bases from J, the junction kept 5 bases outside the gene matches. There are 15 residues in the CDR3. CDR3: CATSDPGTGSYGYTF. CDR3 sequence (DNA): TGTGCCACCAGTGATCCCGGGACAGGGAGCTATGGCTACACCTTC.

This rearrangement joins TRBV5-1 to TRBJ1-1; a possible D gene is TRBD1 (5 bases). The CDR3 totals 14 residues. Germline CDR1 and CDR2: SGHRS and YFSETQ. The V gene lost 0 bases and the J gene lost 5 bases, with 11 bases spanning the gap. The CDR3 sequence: CASSLEGAGTEAFF. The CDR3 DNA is TGCGCCAGCAGCTTGGAAGGGGCGGGGACTGAAGCTTTCTTT.

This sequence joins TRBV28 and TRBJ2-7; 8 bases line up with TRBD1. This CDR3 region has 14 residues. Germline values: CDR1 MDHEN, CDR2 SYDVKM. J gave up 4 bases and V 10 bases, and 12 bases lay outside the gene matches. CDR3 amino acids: CATVPGQGAYEQYF. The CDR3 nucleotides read TGTGCCACCGTTCCTGGGCAGGGGGCTTACGAGCAGTACTTC.

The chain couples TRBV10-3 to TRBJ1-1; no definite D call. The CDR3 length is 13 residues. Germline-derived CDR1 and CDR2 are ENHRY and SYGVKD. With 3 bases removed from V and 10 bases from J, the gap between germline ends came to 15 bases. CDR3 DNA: TGTGCCATCAGTGACGCAGCTCCCCCGGGAGCTTTCTTT. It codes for CAISDAAPPGAFF.

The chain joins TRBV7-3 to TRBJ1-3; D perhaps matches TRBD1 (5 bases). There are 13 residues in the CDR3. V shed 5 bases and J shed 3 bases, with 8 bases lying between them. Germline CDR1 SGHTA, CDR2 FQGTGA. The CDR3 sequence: CASSPGGGNTIYF. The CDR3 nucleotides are TGTGCCAGCAGCCCGGGGGGTGGAAACACCATATATTTT.

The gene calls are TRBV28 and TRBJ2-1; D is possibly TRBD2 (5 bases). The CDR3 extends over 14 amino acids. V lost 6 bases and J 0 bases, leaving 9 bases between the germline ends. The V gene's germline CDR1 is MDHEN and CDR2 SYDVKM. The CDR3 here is CASRDSLSYNEQFF. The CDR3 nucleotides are TGTGCCAGCAGGGACTCCCTCTCCTACAATGAGCAGTTCTTC.

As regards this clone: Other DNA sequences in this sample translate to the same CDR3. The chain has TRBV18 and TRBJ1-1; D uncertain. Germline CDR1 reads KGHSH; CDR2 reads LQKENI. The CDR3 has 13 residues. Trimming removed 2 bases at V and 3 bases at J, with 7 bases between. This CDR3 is CASSPGRDTEAFF. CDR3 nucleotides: TGTGCCAGCTCACCAGGGAGGGACACTGAAGCTTTCTTT. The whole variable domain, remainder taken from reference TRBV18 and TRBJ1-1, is NAGVMQNPRHLVRRRGQEARLRCSPMKGHSHVYWYRQLPEEGLKFMVYLQKENIIDESGMPKERFSAEFPKEGPSILRIQQVVRGDSAAYFCASSPGRDTEAFFGQGTRLTVV.

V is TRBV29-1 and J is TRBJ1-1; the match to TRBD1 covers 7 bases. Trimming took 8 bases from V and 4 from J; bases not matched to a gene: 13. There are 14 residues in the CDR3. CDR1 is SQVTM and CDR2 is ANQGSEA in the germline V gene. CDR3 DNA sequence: TGCAGCTCTACGAAGACAGGGAAGGGCACTGAAGCTTTCTTT. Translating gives CSSTKTGKGTEAFF.

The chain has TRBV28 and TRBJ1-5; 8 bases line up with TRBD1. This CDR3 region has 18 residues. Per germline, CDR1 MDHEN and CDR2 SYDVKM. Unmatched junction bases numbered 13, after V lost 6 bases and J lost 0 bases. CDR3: CASRAWTGPTFSNQPQHF. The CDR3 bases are TGTGCCAGCAGGGCATGGACAGGGCCGACTTTTAGCAATCAGCCCCAGCATTTT. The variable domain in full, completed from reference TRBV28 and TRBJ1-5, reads DVKVTQSSRYLVKRTGEKVFLECVQDMDHENMFWYRQDPGLGLRLIYFSYDVKMKEKGDIPEGYSVSREKKERFSLILESASTNQTSMYLCASRAWTGPTFSNQPQHFGDGTRLSIL.

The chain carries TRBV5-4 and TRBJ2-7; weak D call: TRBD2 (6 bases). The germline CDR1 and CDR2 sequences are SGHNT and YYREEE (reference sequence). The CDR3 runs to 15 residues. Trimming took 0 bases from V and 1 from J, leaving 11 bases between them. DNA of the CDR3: TGTGCCAGCAGCTTGGCGGGGGACCGTTCCTACGAGCAGTACTTC. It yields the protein CASSLAGDRSYEQYF.

CDR3 sequence reads: CASSLAGSYGYTF. CDR3 DNA: TGTGCCAGCAGTTTAGCGGGGTCCTATGGCTACACCTTC. The chain uses TRBV28 and TRBJ1-2; no firm D call. CDR1 and CDR2 from the germline V gene are MDHEN and SYDVKM. V lost 2 bases and J 4 bases, leaving 8 bases between the germline ends. The CDR3 contains 13 residues.

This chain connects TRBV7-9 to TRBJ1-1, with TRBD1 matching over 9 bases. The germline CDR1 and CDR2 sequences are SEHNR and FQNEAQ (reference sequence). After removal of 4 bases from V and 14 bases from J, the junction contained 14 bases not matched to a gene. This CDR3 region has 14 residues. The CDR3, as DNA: TGTGCCAGCAGCTACAGGCTGGACAGGGGAGCACCCTTCTTT. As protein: CASSYRLDRGAPFF.

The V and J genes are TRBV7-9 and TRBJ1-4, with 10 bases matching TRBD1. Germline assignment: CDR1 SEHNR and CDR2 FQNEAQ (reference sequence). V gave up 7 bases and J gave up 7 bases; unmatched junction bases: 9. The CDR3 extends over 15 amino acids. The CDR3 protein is CASTPAGTGAEKLFF. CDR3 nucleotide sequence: TGTGCCAGCACCCCAGCCGGGACAGGGGCTGAAAAACTGTTTTTT.

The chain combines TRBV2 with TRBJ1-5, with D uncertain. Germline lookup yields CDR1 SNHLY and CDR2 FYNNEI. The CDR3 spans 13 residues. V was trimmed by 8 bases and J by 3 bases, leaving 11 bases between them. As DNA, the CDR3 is TGTGCCAGCCTAGGCAGCCTCAATCAGCCCCAGCATTTT. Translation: CASLGSLNQPQHF.

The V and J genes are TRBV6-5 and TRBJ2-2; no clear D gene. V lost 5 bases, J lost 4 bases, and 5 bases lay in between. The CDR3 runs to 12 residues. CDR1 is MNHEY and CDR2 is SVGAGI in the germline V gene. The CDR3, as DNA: TGTGCCAGCAGTACAGTCACCGGGGAGCTGTTTTTT. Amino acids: CASSTVTGELFF.

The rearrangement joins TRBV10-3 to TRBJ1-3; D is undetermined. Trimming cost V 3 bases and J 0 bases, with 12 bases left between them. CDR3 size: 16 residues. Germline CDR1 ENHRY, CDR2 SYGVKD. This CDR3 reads CAISEDLSLSGNTIYF. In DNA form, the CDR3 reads TGTGCCATCAGTGAAGATCTCAGTCTCTCTGGAAACACCATATATTTT.